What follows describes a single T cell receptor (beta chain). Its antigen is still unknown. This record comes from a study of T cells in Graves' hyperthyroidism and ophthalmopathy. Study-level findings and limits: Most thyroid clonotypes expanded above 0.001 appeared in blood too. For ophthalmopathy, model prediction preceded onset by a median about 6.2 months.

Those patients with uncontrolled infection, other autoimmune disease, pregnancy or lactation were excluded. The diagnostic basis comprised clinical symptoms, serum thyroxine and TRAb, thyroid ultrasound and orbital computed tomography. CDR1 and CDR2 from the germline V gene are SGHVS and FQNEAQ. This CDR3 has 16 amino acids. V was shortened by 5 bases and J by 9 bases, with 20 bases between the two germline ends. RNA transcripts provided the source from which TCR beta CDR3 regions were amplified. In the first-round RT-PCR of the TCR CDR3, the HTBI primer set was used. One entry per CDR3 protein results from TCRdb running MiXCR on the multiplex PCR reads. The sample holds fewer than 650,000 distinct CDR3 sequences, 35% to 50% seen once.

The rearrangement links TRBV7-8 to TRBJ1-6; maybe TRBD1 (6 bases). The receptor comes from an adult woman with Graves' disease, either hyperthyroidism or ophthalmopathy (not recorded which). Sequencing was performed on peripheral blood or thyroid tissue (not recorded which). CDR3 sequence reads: CASSRGGGGTGSPLHF. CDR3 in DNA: TGTGCCAGCAGCCGAGGAGGGGGAGGTACCGGTTCACCCCTCCACTTT.